This entry lists 7 T cell receptor beta chains sequenced from one sample in a study of CD8+CD57+ T cells in acquired aplastic anemia. It was genomic DNA that served as the template for profiling TCR beta VDJ and CDR3. Each CDR3 protein gets one entry after TCRdb re-called the reads with MiXCR. The repertoire includes 110,000 or so distinct CDR3 sequences, about half of them detected once, and approximately 32% sits in the top ten. Sequencing was carried out using sorted CD4+, CD8+, or CD8+CD57+ T cells (not recorded which) from PBMCs. These receptors came from a human donor in good health, serving as a control.

Comments on this clonotype: A junction boundary mismatches the germline segment, possibly from a read error. The gene calls are TRBV9 and TRBJ1-4; D may be TRBD1 (5 bases). The germline V gene encodes CDR1 SGDLS and CDR2 YYNGEE. CDR3 length equals 11 residues. CDR3 sequence reads: CACSDSEKLFF. CDR3 sequence (DNA): TGTGCCTGCAGTGACAGTGAAAAACTGTTTTTT.

The rearrangement uses TRBV19 and TRBJ2-7, with a tentative D call TRBD1 (5 bases). The CDR3 runs 14 residues. V was pared by 4 bases and J by 0 bases, with 10 bases between. Per the germline V gene, CDR1 is LNHDA and CDR2 is SQIVND (reference sequence). CDR3 amino acids: CASSTGFVSYEQYF. Here the CDR3 DNA reads TGTGCCAGTAGTACAGGGTTCGTCTCCTACGAGCAGTACTTC.

The rearrangement uses TRBV12-3 or TRBV12-4 and TRBJ1-5; D uncertain. The CDR3 runs 12 residues. V shed 5 bases and J shed 3 bases, with 5 bases lying between them. CDR3 residues: CASSPHNQPQHF. In nucleotides, the CDR3 is TGTGCCAGCAGTCCCCACAATCAGCCCCAGCATTTT.

The sample holds many counts of this clonotype. The V gene is TRBV6-1, the J gene TRBJ2-7, with D perhaps TRBD1 (5 bases). The germline CDR1 and CDR2 sequences are MNHNS and SASEGT. The V end was cut by 3 bases, the J end by 4 bases, with 10 bases between. CDR3 length: 13 residues. The DNA of the CDR3 is TGTGCCAGCAGTGACTACCCAGGGTACGAGCAGTACTTC. Translated, it gives CASSDYPGYEQYF.

In this sample, this clonotype turned up many times. The V and J genes are TRBV6-1 and TRBJ2-5; 10 bases agree with TRBD2. V lost 3 bases to trimming and J lost 5 bases; unmatched junction nucleotides: 6. Germline loops: CDR1 MNHNS, CDR2 SASEGT. This CDR3 region has 15 residues. The CDR3 sequence: CASSEGAGGQETQYF. The CDR3 nucleotides are TGTGCCAGCAGTGAGGGAGCGGGGGGGCAGGAGACCCAGTACTTC.

This clonotype has more than one count but fewer than ten. An end of the junction differs from the germline gene, which may be a read error. This chain uses TRBV5-4 with TRBJ2-5; the D gene is possibly TRBD2 (6 bases). CDR1 is SGHNT, CDR2 YYREEE, per germline (reference sequence). This CDR3 has 15 amino acids. The CDR3 spells CASSLEGLAKETPYF. In DNA form, the CDR3 reads TGTGCTAGCAGCCTGGAGGGCCTAGCGAAAGAGACCCCGTACTTC.

This clonotype was recorded once. This rearrangement joins TRBV20-1 to TRBJ2-7, with D maybe TRBD1 (5 bases). Germline V lookup: CDR1 DFQATT, CDR2 SNEGSKA (reference sequence). CDR3 length: 13 amino acids. Deletions cut 5 bases from V and 7 bases from J, with 18 bases between. CDR3 sequence: CSASRVRAREQYF. CDR3 nucleotide sequence: TGCAGTGCTTCCCGTGTCAGGGCCAGGGAGCAGTACTTC.